The clone carrying this TCR beta chain was seen a few times. What it recognizes is unknown. The time point: patch test 3, about 24 weeks after DPC sensitization. Treatment in this sample: therapeutic diphenylcyclopropenone sensitization with weekly scalp DPC. TCRdb re-called the RACE reads with MiXCR, one entry per CDR3 protein. The sample shows about 190,000 distinct CDR3 sequences, 24% of them seen only once. These data originate in a study of human T cells and chemical hapten exposure. Findings and limits, study-wide: Alopecia was present in the donors, so their immune response may differ from healthy people's.

CDR1 is DFQATT, CDR2 SNEGSKA, per germline (reference sequence). Trimming took 5 bases from V and 0 from J, leaving 11 bases between them. The CDR3 runs 13 residues. The V gene is TRBV20-1, the J gene TRBJ2-7; D gene uncertain. The sequence came from a middle-aged woman with alopecia areata. Some clones in this sample may be carry-over from other donors' samples. The specimen was whole blood, collected in connection with sensitization to the hapten diphenylcyclopropenone (DPC). The CDR3 DNA follows: TGCAGTGCTCCTACGCAGGTCTCCTACGAGCAGTACTTC. Protein: CSAPTQVSYEQYF.